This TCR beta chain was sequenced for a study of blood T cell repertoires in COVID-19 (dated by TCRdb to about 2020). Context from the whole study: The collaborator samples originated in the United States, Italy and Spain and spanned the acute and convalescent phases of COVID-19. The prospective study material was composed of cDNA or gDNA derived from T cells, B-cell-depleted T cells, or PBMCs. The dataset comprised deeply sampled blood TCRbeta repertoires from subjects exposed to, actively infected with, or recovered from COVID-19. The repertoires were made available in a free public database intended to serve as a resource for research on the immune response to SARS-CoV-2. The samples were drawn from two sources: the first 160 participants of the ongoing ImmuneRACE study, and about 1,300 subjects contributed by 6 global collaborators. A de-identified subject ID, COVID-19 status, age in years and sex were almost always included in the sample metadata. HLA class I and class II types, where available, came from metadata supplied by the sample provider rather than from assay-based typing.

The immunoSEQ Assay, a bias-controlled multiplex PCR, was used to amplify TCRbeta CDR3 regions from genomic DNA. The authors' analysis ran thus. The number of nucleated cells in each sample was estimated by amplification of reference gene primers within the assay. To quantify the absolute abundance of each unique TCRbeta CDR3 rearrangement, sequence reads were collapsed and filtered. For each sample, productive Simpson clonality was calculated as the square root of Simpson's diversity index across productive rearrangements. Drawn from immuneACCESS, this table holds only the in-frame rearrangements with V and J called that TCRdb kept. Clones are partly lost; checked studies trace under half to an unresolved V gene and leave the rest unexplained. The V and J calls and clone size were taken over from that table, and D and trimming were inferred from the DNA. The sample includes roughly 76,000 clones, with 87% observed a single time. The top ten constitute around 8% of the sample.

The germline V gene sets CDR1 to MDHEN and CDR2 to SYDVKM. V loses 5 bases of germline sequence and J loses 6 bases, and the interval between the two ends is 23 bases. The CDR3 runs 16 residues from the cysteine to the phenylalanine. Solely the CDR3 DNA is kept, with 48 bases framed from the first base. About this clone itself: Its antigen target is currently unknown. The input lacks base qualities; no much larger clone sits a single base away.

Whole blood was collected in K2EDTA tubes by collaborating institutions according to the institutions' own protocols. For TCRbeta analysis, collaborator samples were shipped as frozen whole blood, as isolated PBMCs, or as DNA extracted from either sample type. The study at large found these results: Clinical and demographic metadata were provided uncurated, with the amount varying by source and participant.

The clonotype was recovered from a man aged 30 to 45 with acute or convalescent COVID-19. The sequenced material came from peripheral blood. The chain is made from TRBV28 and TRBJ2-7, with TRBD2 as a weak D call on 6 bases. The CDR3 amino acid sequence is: CASSTPTRSGNSEQYF. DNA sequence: TGTGCCAGCAGTACCCCGACTAGATCGGGGAACTCCGAGCAGTACTTC.